Below are 18 T cell receptor beta chains sequenced from a single sample in a study of T cells after posttransplantation cyclophosphamide. Busulfan-fludarabine conditioning, marrow transplant, and cyclophosphamide on days +3 and +4 were administered. Libraries were prepared by immunoSEQ multiplex PCR; TCRdb keeps only in-frame clonotypes and omits some of them. The table records some 10,000 clones, about 93% of them present only once. The sequences come from PBMCs, collected after allogeneic stem cell transplant with posttransplant cyclophosphamide. The receptor source for this set is a female patient aged 30-39 years who received an allogeneic stem cell transplant from an unrelated donor, was CMV-positive, and had no GVHD. Among the T cells, some may be from the graft donor.

This clone was seen only a few times. The chain carries TRBV6-1 and TRBJ2-7; D may be TRBD2 (7 bases). Looked up from germline, CDR1 is MNHNS and CDR2 is SASEGT. V was trimmed by 2 bases and J by 4 bases, leaving 15 bases between them. The CDR3 totals 15 residues. The CDR3 region is CASSERGEGLYEQYF. CDR3 DNA: TGTGCCAGCAGTGAAAGGGGGGAGGGTTTGTACGAGCAGTACTTC.

There are a few counts of this clone. J is TRBJ2-7 and V is TRBV28; 11 bases fit TRBD1. V gave up 5 bases and J gave up 5 bases; unmatched junction bases: 8. CDR3 size: 15 residues. Per germline, CDR1 MDHEN and CDR2 SYDVKM. The CDR3 loop is CASSPPGQGGHEQYF. As DNA, the CDR3 is TGTGCCAGCAGTCCGCCGGGACAGGGGGGCCACGAGCAGTACTTC.

The V gene is TRBV5-1, the J gene TRBJ1-5, with TRBD1 matching 7 bases. CDR1 and CDR2 from the germline V gene are SGHRS and YFSETQ. V lost 0 bases and J lost 4; bases outside the gene matches: 7. This CDR3 is built from 16 residues. DNA for the CDR3: TGCGCCAGCAGCTTGGGACAAGGGGGCAGGAATCAGCCCCAGCATTTT. Amino acid sequence: CASSLGQGGRNQPQHF.

The CDR3 DNA is TGTGCCAGCAGCGAAAATCTTGGCGGTTATAGCAATCAGCCCCAGCATTTT. Amino acid sequence: CASSENLGGYSNQPQHF. The chain uses TRBV6-1 and TRBJ1-5; D remains ambiguous. There are 17 residues in the CDR3. With 6 bases removed from V and 0 bases from J, the gap between germline ends came to 18 bases. Germline lookup yields CDR1 MNHNS and CDR2 SASEGT.

The J gene is TRBJ2-3, the V gene TRBV4-2, with TRBD2 matching over 8 bases. V lost 7 bases and J lost 0; bases outside the gene matches: 6. Germline V lookup: CDR1 LGHNA, CDR2 YNFKEQ. This CDR3 has 15 amino acids. CDR3 DNA sequence: TGTGCCAGCACCGGGACTAGTTCAAGCACAGATACGCAGTATTTT. Translated: CASTGTSSSTDTQYF.

This clone was observed a few times. The chain has TRBV27 and TRBJ2-6; D uncertain. The CDR3 sequence is 15 residues long. V was trimmed by 4 bases and J by 0 bases, leaving 7 bases between them. The germline V gene encodes CDR1 MNHEY and CDR2 SMNVEV (reference sequence). In nucleotides, the CDR3 is TGTGCCAGCAGTTCTTACAACTCTGGGGCCAACGTCCTGACTTTC. This encodes CASSSYNSGANVLTF.

The gene calls are TRBV7-9 and TRBJ2-7, with 7 bases identical to TRBD2. The length of the CDR3 is 15 residues. V shed 1 base, J shed 7 bases, and the junction held 10 bases outside the gene matches. Germline CDR1 is SEHNR and CDR2 is FQNEAQ (reference sequence). The CDR3 here is CASSLVRLAVNEQYF. The CDR3 DNA follows: TGTGCCAGCAGCTTAGTTCGGCTAGCGGTGAATGAGCAGTACTTC.

This chain links TRBV19 with TRBJ2-7; 9 bases map to TRBD1. Germline CDR1 is LNHDA and CDR2 is SQIVND (reference sequence). The CDR3 is 15 residues long. The V segment lost 4 bases and the J segment 4 bases; nucleotides outside the gene matches: 8. This CDR3 is CASSRVQQGAYEQYF. The DNA of the CDR3 is TGTGCCAGTAGTAGGGTCCAACAGGGGGCGTACGAGCAGTACTTC.

This chain uses TRBV29-1 with TRBJ2-3; a weak D match, TRBD2 (6 bases). Germline assignment: CDR1 SQVTM and CDR2 ANQGSEA. This CDR3 is 13 amino acids long. Trimming took 5 bases from V and 3 from J, leaving 12 bases between them. The CDR3, as DNA: TGCAGCGTTCCGGGACTGAAGACAGATACGCAGTATTTT. Amino acids: CSVPGLKTDTQYF.

The CDR3 loop is CASSERWQGAHSPLHF. For the CDR3, the DNA is TGTGCCAGCAGTGAACGGTGGCAGGGGGCGCATTCACCCCTCCACTTT. The rearrangement uses TRBV6-1 and TRBJ1-6; 8 bases agree with TRBD1. The CDR3 is 16 residues long. V lost 2 bases to trimming and J lost 8 bases; unmatched junction nucleotides: 8. Per germline, CDR1 MNHNS and CDR2 SASEGT.

The chain couples TRBV5-5 to TRBJ2-5; TRBD2 agrees at 8 bases. Germline CDR1 reads SGHKS; CDR2 reads YYEKEE (reference sequence). Trimming at V came to 3 bases and at J to 12 bases, leaving 7 bases not matched to a gene. The CDR3 is 12 amino acids. CDR3 residues: CASSYPGGAEYF. The CDR3 DNA follows: TGTGCCAGCAGCTACCCCGGGGGGGCCGAGTACTTC.

This chain joins TRBV19 and TRBJ2-1, with a weak D call TRBD1 (5 bases). Germline CDR1 and CDR2: LNHDA and SQIVND (reference sequence). Trimming left V 6 bases short and J 4 bases short, with 16 bases between. The CDR3 is made up of 15 amino acids. The CDR3 DNA follows: TGTGCCAGTAGCCCCTGGGGCTCAGGGTACAATGAGCAGTTCTTC. The encoded protein is CASSPWGSGYNEQFF.

This chain connects TRBV28 to TRBJ2-5; weak D call: TRBD2 (5 bases). CDR1 is MDHEN and CDR2 is SYDVKM in the germline V gene. V was shortened by 6 bases and J by 4 bases, with 15 bases between the two germline ends. The CDR3 totals 14 residues. CDR3 nucleotides: TGTGCCAGCAGCCGAGGACTGCTGTCAGAGACCCAGTACTTC. Protein: CASSRGLLSETQYF.

This clone has only one observation. V gene TRBV7-2 combines with J gene TRBJ2-1, with D tentatively TRBD2 (6 bases). Germline-derived CDR1 and CDR2 are SGHTA and FQGNSA. V lost 4 bases, J lost 0 bases, and 13 bases lay in between. The CDR3 spans 16 residues. In DNA form, the CDR3 reads TGTGCCAGCAGCTACCGGGCCGGGAGCTCCTACAATGAGCAGTTCTTC. This sequence encodes CASSYRAGSSYNEQFF.

V gene TRBV28 combines with J gene TRBJ1-2; TRBD1 aligns across 9 bases. Germline V gene lookup returns CDR1 MDHEN and CDR2 SYDVKM. This CDR3 spans 14 amino acids. Unmatched junction bases numbered 9, after V lost 6 bases and J lost 7 bases. The CDR3 loop is CASRPGQGFSGYTF. In DNA form, the CDR3 reads TGTGCCAGCAGACCGGGACAGGGTTTCTCTGGCTACACCTTC.

The J gene is TRBJ1-3, the V gene TRBV7-8; no reliable D call. Trimming removed 6 bases from V and 0 bases from J, with 12 bases in between. Germline values: CDR1 SGHVS, CDR2 FQNEAQ. This CDR3 region has 15 residues. The chain's CDR3 is CASSSIGVSGNTIYF. The CDR3 DNA follows: TGTGCCAGCAGTTCTATTGGTGTCTCTGGAAACACCATATATTTT.

The chain couples TRBV7-9 to TRBJ2-6, with TRBD1 identical over 9 bases. There are 17 residues in the CDR3. V lost 5 bases and J lost 0; bases outside the gene matches: 5. Germline loops: CDR1 SEHNR, CDR2 FQNEAQ (reference sequence). The CDR3: CASSPRDRDSGANVLTF. CDR3 nucleotides: TGTGCCAGCAGCCCAAGGGACAGGGACTCTGGGGCCAACGTCCTGACTTTC.

The CDR3 is CASGLATSGEQYF. CDR3 coding DNA: TGTGCTAGTGGTTTGGCGACTTCCGGCGAGCAGTACTTC. The chain recombines TRBV12-5 with TRBJ2-7; the D is unclear. V dropped 1 base and J dropped 6 bases, with 10 bases sitting between them. The V gene's germline CDR1 is LGHNT and CDR2 FRNRAP. This CDR3 is 13 amino acids long.